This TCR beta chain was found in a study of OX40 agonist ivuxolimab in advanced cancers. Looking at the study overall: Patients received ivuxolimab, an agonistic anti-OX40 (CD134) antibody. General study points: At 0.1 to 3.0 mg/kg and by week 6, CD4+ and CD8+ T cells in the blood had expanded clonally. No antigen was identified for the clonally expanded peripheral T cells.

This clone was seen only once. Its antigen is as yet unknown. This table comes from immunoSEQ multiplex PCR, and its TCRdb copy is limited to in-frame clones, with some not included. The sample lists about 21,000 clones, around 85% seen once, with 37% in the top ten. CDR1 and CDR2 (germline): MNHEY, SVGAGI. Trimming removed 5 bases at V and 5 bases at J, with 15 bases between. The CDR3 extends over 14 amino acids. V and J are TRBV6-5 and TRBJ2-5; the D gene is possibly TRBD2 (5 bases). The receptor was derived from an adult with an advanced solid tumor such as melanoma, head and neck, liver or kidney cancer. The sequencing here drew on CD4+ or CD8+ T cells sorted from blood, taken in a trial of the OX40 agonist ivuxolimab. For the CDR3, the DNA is TGTGCCAGCAGTAGTCCGCGGGTAGGGGAGACCCAGTACTTC. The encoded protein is CASSSPRVGETQYF.